These T cell receptor beta chains were read from a single sample in a study of cytomegalovirus exposure and HLA in healthy donors. TCRdb's table, derived via immunoSEQ multiplex PCR, lists solely in-frame clones and lacks some. The data show some 150,000 clones, with 50% to 75% seen just once and 7% to 8.5% held by the top ten. The specimen was PBMCs. All receptors come from a woman aged 60-75 years in good health and CMV-seropositive. Both conserved end residues are part of each CDR3.

CDR3: CATSRGRGTFSYNEQFF
V: TRBV15
J: TRBJ2-1

CDR3: CAISLQGRTGELFF
V: TRBV10-3
J: TRBJ2-2

CDR3: CASSELAGVITDTQYF
V: TRBV9
J: TRBJ2-3

CDR3: CASSHSLAGDWTGELFF
V: TRBV4-3
J: TRBJ2-2

CDR3: CAISEVQETQYF
V: TRBV10-3
J: TRBJ2-5

CDR3: CASSPRGGSEYNEQFF
V: TRBV9
J: TRBJ2-1

CDR3: CAWSVGTSGRGQETQYF
V: TRBV30
J: TRBJ2-5

CDR3: CASSSLGEGTNTGELFF
V: TRBV5-1
J: TRBJ2-2

CDR3: CAFQGFTGYGYTF
V: TRBV30
J: TRBJ1-2

CDR3: CASSLGQGLFSTDTQYF
V: TRBV5-1
J: TRBJ2-3

CDR3: CASSLGSGGMNTEAFF
V: TRBV11-1
J: TRBJ1-1

CDR3: CASSVGPHRAYNEQFF
V: TRBV9
J: TRBJ2-1

CDR3: CASSPSVRGPYEQYF
V: TRBV7-2
J: TRBJ2-7

CDR3: CASSLGHGGAGGGYTF
V: TRBV28
J: TRBJ1-2

CDR3: CASSTRRGRNTEAFF
V: TRBV7-2
J: TRBJ1-1

CDR3: CASSVALSLGNEQFF
V: TRBV9
J: TRBJ2-1

CDR3: CASSQDLAGGLGGETQYF
V: TRBV4-2
J: TRBJ2-5

CDR3: CSVEKGVARESGDAEAFF
V: TRBV29-1
J: TRBJ1-1

CDR3: CASSSPGQALLSNQPQHF
V: TRBV28
J: TRBJ1-5